The clone carrying this TCR beta chain is a singleton in its sample. The data are from a study of blood T cell repertoires in COVID-19. Trimming left V 0 bases short and J 6 bases short, with 12 bases between. This CDR3 has 14 residues. The germline V gene has CDR1 SGHNT and CDR2 YYREEE (reference sequence). Here immunoSEQ multiplex PCR was the method, and the copy in TCRdb shows in-frame clones only, minus some. This table has approximately 240,000 clones, around 84% appearing once. The clonotype comes from a woman aged 40 to 49 who had recovered from COVID-19. V is TRBV5-4 and J is TRBJ2-5, with D maybe TRBD1 (5 bases). Sequencing was performed on peripheral blood. The CDR3 DNA follows: TGTGCCAGCAGCTTGGGCAGGGTCGAGAAGACCCAGTACTTC. Translating it yields CASSLGRVEKTQYF.